The rows below give T cell receptor beta chains drawn from one sample of a study of response to subunit inactivated influenza vaccine. A single record per CDR3 protein comes from TCRdb applying MiXCR to the RT-PCR reads. This sample has hundreds of thousands of distinct CDR3 sequences, with around 11% found just once. This sample was also put to use in a study of T cells expressing NK-cell markers.

The source was PBMCs from blood, collected on the day of vaccination. The source is a man in his forties or fifties who received an inactivated influenza vaccine. Each CDR3 is given with its conserved first and last residue. The D gene is left open where the match is weak. Clone size appears in some rows only: once, few, many, or a class for an expanded clone.

v_gene: TRBV7-9
d_gene: -
j_gene: TRBJ2-1
len: 15
abundance: few
CDR3nt: TGTGCCAGCAGCCGTACTGGGATGACCTACAATGAGCAGTTCTTC
CDR3aa: CASSRTGMTYNEQFF

v_gene: TRBV3-1
d_gene: -
j_gene: TRBJ1-5
len: 17
abundance: few
CDR3nt: TGTGCCAGCAGCCAAAGCCTGTCCACAGAGCACAATCAGCCCCAGCATTTT
CDR3aa: CASSQSLSTEHNQPQHF

v_gene: TRBV28
d_gene: -
j_gene: TRBJ2-7
len: 13
abundance: -
CDR3nt: TGTGCCAGCAGAACGGGGCTAGGATACGAGCAGTACTTC
CDR3aa: CASRTGLGYEQYF

v_gene: TRBV27
d_gene: TRBD2
j_gene: TRBJ2-7
len: 16
abundance: few
CDR3nt: TGTGCCAGCAGCAGGACTAGCGGGAGACCCTCCTACGAGCAGTACTTC
CDR3aa: CASSRTSGRPSYEQYF

v_gene: TRBV10-3
d_gene: -
j_gene: TRBJ2-5
len: 13
abundance: few
CDR3nt: TGTGCCATCAGTGAGGCGGCCCCCGAGACCCAGTACTTC
CDR3aa: CAISEAAPETQYF

v_gene: TRBV13
d_gene: TRBD2
j_gene: TRBJ2-5
len: 16
abundance: few
CDR3nt: TGTGCCAGCAGCTCCGTCGAAGCGGGGGGGCAGGAGACCCAGTACTTC
CDR3aa: CASSSVEAGGQETQYF

v_gene: TRBV7-9
d_gene: -
j_gene: TRBJ2-3
len: 17
abundance: few
CDR3nt: TGTGCCAGCAGCTCCCGATTCAGGACTTCCCCCGGAGATACGCAGTATTTT
CDR3aa: CASSSRFRTSPGDTQYF

v_gene: TRBV4-2
d_gene: -
j_gene: TRBJ2-7
len: 14
abundance: -
CDR3nt: TGTGCCAGCAGCCAAGATCGAAGTTACGGCGAGCAGTACTTC
CDR3aa: CASSQDRSYGEQYF

v_gene: TRBV3-1
d_gene: TRBD2
j_gene: TRBJ2-1
len: 13
abundance: -
CDR3nt: TGTGCCAGCAGGGCTAGCGGGATCCATGAGCAGTTCTTC
CDR3aa: CASRASGIHEQFF

v_gene: TRBV12-3/TRBV12-4
d_gene: TRBD2
j_gene: TRBJ2-1
len: 15
abundance: many
CDR3nt: TGTGCCAGCAGTCTAGCGGGAGGGCTGCGTAATGAGCAGTTCTTC
CDR3aa: CASSLAGGLRNEQFF

v_gene: TRBV7-2
d_gene: -
j_gene: TRBJ1-6
len: 15
abundance: -
CDR3nt: TGTGCCAGCAGCTTAGAGGCTGGATTCAATTCACCCCTCCACTTT
CDR3aa: CASSLEAGFNSPLHF

v_gene: TRBV6-1
d_gene: TRBD2
j_gene: TRBJ2-5
len: 14
abundance: -
CDR3nt: TGTGCCAGCAGTGAAGGGGGACTAGATGAGACCCAGTACTTC
CDR3aa: CASSEGGLDETQYF

v_gene: TRBV29-1
d_gene: -
j_gene: TRBJ2-7
len: 11
abundance: -
CDR3nt: TGCAGCGTTGTAGTTACCTACGAGCAGTACTTC
CDR3aa: CSVVVTYEQYF

v_gene: TRBV20-1
d_gene: -
j_gene: TRBJ2-7
len: 16
abundance: few
CDR3nt: TGCAGTGCTAGAGATCTCAAACTTTCCCAAAGCGTGGGGCAGTACTTC
CDR3aa: CSARDLKLSQSVGQYF

v_gene: TRBV7-2
d_gene: TRBD2
j_gene: TRBJ2-2
len: 14
abundance: -
CDR3nt: TGTGCCAGCAGCGCGGGACTACAACTCGGGGAGCTGTTTTTT
CDR3aa: CASSAGLQLGELFF

v_gene: TRBV7-2
d_gene: -
j_gene: TRBJ2-1
len: 16
abundance: -
CDR3nt: TGTGCCAGCACCGGATTAGGGGCGGAGTCCTACAATGAGCAGTTCTTC
CDR3aa: CASTGLGAESYNEQFF

v_gene: TRBV27
d_gene: TRBD2
j_gene: TRBJ2-7
len: 17
abundance: -
CDR3nt: TGTGCCAGCAGTCCCCAAAGGACTAGCGGGATCTCCTACGAGCAGTACTTC
CDR3aa: CASSPQRTSGISYEQYF

v_gene: TRBV5-1
d_gene: -
j_gene: TRBJ2-1
len: 16
abundance: -
CDR3nt: TGCGCCAGCAGCTTGAAGGGCCAAAGCTCCTACAATGAGCAGTTCTTC
CDR3aa: CASSLKGQSSYNEQFF

v_gene: TRBV12-3/TRBV12-4
d_gene: -
j_gene: TRBJ2-1
len: 14
abundance: -
CDR3nt: TGTGCCAGCAGTTTACCGGGTTCGGGGGATGAGCAGTTCTTC
CDR3aa: CASSLPGSGDEQFF

v_gene: TRBV20-1
d_gene: -
j_gene: TRBJ1-2
len: 18
abundance: -
CDR3nt: TGCAGTGCTAGAATTTTAGGGCGTGGAAGATCCACCTCATATGGCTACACCTTC
CDR3aa: CSARILGRGRSTSYGYTF

v_gene: TRBV5-1
d_gene: -
j_gene: TRBJ2-1
len: 15
abundance: -
CDR3nt: TGCGCCAGCACCTTCCGACAGGCAGCCTACAATGAGCAGTTCTTC
CDR3aa: CASTFRQAAYNEQFF

v_gene: TRBV18
d_gene: -
j_gene: TRBJ2-1
len: 15
abundance: -
CDR3nt: TGTGCCAGCTCTGCGCTCGGGGGGCTAAACAATGAGCAGTTCTTC
CDR3aa: CASSALGGLNNEQFF

v_gene: TRBV6-5
d_gene: TRBD1
j_gene: TRBJ2-7
len: 16
abundance: few
CDR3nt: TGTGCCAGCAGTTACTCGATGGGAGACAGGGCGTACGAGCAGTACTTC
CDR3aa: CASSYSMGDRAYEQYF

v_gene: TRBV29-1
d_gene: TRBD1
j_gene: TRBJ2-1
len: 14
abundance: many
CDR3nt: TGCAGCGTTGAACCCAGGGGGCTACCCAATGAGCAGTTCTTC
CDR3aa: CSVEPRGLPNEQFF

v_gene: TRBV27
d_gene: -
j_gene: TRBJ2-5
len: 13
abundance: few
CDR3nt: TGTGCCAGCAGTTTCCGGGAGAGGGAGACCCAGTACTTC
CDR3aa: CASSFRERETQYF

v_gene: TRBV19
d_gene: -
j_gene: TRBJ2-1
len: 13
abundance: -
CDR3nt: TGTGCCAGTAGTAAGGACCCAAACAATGAGCAGTTCTTC
CDR3aa: CASSKDPNNEQFF

v_gene: TRBV19
d_gene: -
j_gene: TRBJ2-7
len: 18
abundance: -
CDR3nt: TGTGCCAGTAGTACACGCACAGGGTTACTCACGAGCTCCTACGAGCAGTACTTC
CDR3aa: CASSTRTGLLTSSYEQYF

v_gene: TRBV15
d_gene: TRBD1
j_gene: TRBJ1-5
len: 16
abundance: -
CDR3nt: TGTGCCACCAGCAGAGAATGGGACAGGGGGACTCAGCCCCAGCATTTT
CDR3aa: CATSREWDRGTQPQHF

v_gene: TRBV5-1
d_gene: -
j_gene: TRBJ1-1
len: 14
abundance: few
CDR3nt: TGCGCCAGCAGCTTGGGGGGCGATTACAGTGAAGCTTTCTTT
CDR3aa: CASSLGGDYSEAFF

v_gene: TRBV20-1
d_gene: -
j_gene: TRBJ2-7
len: 11
abundance: few
CDR3nt: TGCAGTGCTAGAGATCAGACCGAGCAGTACTTC
CDR3aa: CSARDQTEQYF

v_gene: TRBV25-1
d_gene: -
j_gene: TRBJ2-3
len: 11
abundance: -
CDR3nt: TGTGCCAGCATCCGGGATCCTACGCAGTATTTT
CDR3aa: CASIRDPTQYF

v_gene: TRBV4-2
d_gene: TRBD2
j_gene: TRBJ2-3
len: 16
abundance: -
CDR3nt: TGTGCCAGCAGCCAAGATCTGAACGGGAGGACAGATACGCAGTATTTT
CDR3aa: CASSQDLNGRTDTQYF

v_gene: TRBV6-2/TRBV6-3
d_gene: TRBD2
j_gene: TRBJ2-1
len: 15
abundance: -
CDR3nt: TGTGCCAGCATCCCAAGACTAGCGGGAGACAATGAGCAGTTCTTC
CDR3aa: CASIPRLAGDNEQFF

v_gene: TRBV7-9
d_gene: -
j_gene: TRBJ2-1
len: 15
abundance: -
CDR3nt: TGTGCCAGCAGCCCTGGTTTTAACTCCTACAATGAGCAGTTCTTC
CDR3aa: CASSPGFNSYNEQFF

v_gene: TRBV2
d_gene: -
j_gene: TRBJ2-4
len: 15
abundance: -
CDR3nt: TGTGCCAGCAGTGTATTAGCCGCGGCCAAAAACATTCAGTACTTC
CDR3aa: CASSVLAAAKNIQYF

v_gene: TRBV6-5
d_gene: -
j_gene: TRBJ2-2
len: 17
abundance: -
CDR3nt: TGTGCCAGCAGTTACACCTCCTCGACAGCGAACACCGGGGAGCTGTTTTTT
CDR3aa: CASSYTSSTANTGELFF

v_gene: TRBV7-9
d_gene: -
j_gene: TRBJ2-3
len: 14
abundance: -
CDR3nt: TGTGCCAGCAGCGCCCAGGGCGGCACAGATACGCAGTATTTT
CDR3aa: CASSAQGGTDTQYF

v_gene: TRBV11-2
d_gene: TRBD1
j_gene: TRBJ2-7
len: 14
abundance: -
CDR3nt: TGTGCCAGCAGCAGGGGGACAGGGTTGGACGAGCAGTACTTC
CDR3aa: CASSRGTGLDEQYF

v_gene: TRBV10-3
d_gene: TRBD1
j_gene: TRBJ2-3
len: 16
abundance: few
CDR3nt: TGTGCCATCAGTGCAGAGCCGGGGACAGGGGCAGATACGCAGTATTTT
CDR3aa: CAISAEPGTGADTQYF

v_gene: TRBV5-1
d_gene: TRBD1
j_gene: TRBJ2-3
len: 15
abundance: few
CDR3nt: TGCGCCAGCAGCCAGGACAGGGGGCAAGGTCATACGCAGTATTTT
CDR3aa: CASSQDRGQGHTQYF

v_gene: TRBV28
d_gene: TRBD1
j_gene: TRBJ1-2
len: 16
abundance: -
CDR3nt: TGTGCCAGCAGTTTATTAAGGACAGGGGGCCGTTATGGCTACACCTTC
CDR3aa: CASSLLRTGGRYGYTF

v_gene: TRBV18
d_gene: -
j_gene: TRBJ2-2
len: 18
abundance: -
CDR3nt: TGTGCCAGCTCACTTAGAGACACCGGGAACCCGAACACCGGGGAGCTGTTTTTT
CDR3aa: CASSLRDTGNPNTGELFF

v_gene: TRBV10-3
d_gene: -
j_gene: TRBJ2-7
len: 14
abundance: -
CDR3nt: TGTGCCATCGTGTCTGCGGACAGACTCTACGAGCAGTACTTC
CDR3aa: CAIVSADRLYEQYF

v_gene: TRBV5-1
d_gene: TRBD2
j_gene: TRBJ2-5
len: 16
abundance: many
CDR3nt: TGCGCCAGCAGCTCCCCTTCGGGGGGGCGCAGGGAGACCCAGTACTTC
CDR3aa: CASSSPSGGRRETQYF

v_gene: TRBV7-2
d_gene: TRBD2
j_gene: TRBJ2-7
len: 16
abundance: few
CDR3nt: TGTGCCAGCAGCTTAGTGTCCAGCGGGGGGCCCAACGAGCAGTACTTC
CDR3aa: CASSLVSSGGPNEQYF

v_gene: TRBV5-5
d_gene: TRBD1
j_gene: TRBJ2-7
len: 15
abundance: -
CDR3nt: TGTGCCAGCAGCTTGGTATCAGGGGGCGCCTACGAGCAGTACTTC
CDR3aa: CASSLVSGGAYEQYF

v_gene: TRBV18
d_gene: -
j_gene: TRBJ1-1
len: 14
abundance: -
CDR3nt: TGTGCCAGCTCACCAGGGGGCCAGGGCTCTGAAGCTTTCTTT
CDR3aa: CASSPGGQGSEAFF

v_gene: TRBV4-3
d_gene: -
j_gene: TRBJ2-7
len: 13
abundance: few
CDR3nt: TGCGCCAGCAGCCAAGATGTCCCGGACTGGCAGTACTTC
CDR3aa: CASSQDVPDWQYF

v_gene: TRBV4-3
d_gene: TRBD2
j_gene: TRBJ2-2
len: 16
abundance: -
CDR3nt: TGCGCCAGCAGCCAAGAATCGAGCGGGAGGTACGGGGAGCTGTTTTTT
CDR3aa: CASSQESSGRYGELFF

v_gene: TRBV4-2
d_gene: -
j_gene: TRBJ2-7
len: 13
abundance: -
CDR3nt: TGTGCCAGCAGCCAAGATAGAGCAAGCACCCAGTACTTC
CDR3aa: CASSQDRASTQYF

v_gene: TRBV25-1
d_gene: TRBD2
j_gene: TRBJ2-2
len: 14
abundance: many
CDR3nt: TGTGCCAGCAGTAAGACTAGCGGGACCGGGGAGCTGTTTTTT
CDR3aa: CASSKTSGTGELFF

v_gene: TRBV7-9
d_gene: TRBD1
j_gene: TRBJ2-7
len: 12
abundance: -
CDR3nt: TGTGCCAGCAGCACCCGGGACAGGGGTCAGTACTTC
CDR3aa: CASSTRDRGQYF

v_gene: TRBV12-3/TRBV12-4
d_gene: -
j_gene: TRBJ2-7
len: 16
abundance: few
CDR3nt: TGTGCCAGCAGTTTTAGTCGGACGCTCAACTCATACGAGCAGTACTTC
CDR3aa: CASSFSRTLNSYEQYF

v_gene: TRBV7-2
d_gene: TRBD1
j_gene: TRBJ1-6
len: 15
abundance: many
CDR3nt: TGTGCCAGCAGCTTCCGACAGGGACAGAATTCACCCCTCCACTTT
CDR3aa: CASSFRQGQNSPLHF